This T cell receptor (beta chain) originates from a study of blood T cell repertoires in COVID-19. Study details: Sites across the United States, Italy and Spain contributed samples from acute and convalescent COVID-19. Sources were T cells, B-cell-depleted T cells, or PBMCs; the material itself was cDNA or gDNA.

In the original workflow: How many nucleated cells were present was estimated from reference gene primer amplification. Here immunoSEQ multiplex PCR was the method, and the copy in TCRdb shows in-frame clones only, minus some. V and J calls and clone size are given by that table; D and trimming were obtained from the DNA. Among about 340,000 clones listed, about 90% were seen once. Germline loops: CDR1 LGHDT, CDR2 YNNKEL (reference sequence). The CDR3 totals 16 residues. Between the trimmed V and J ends, which lost 2 bases and 0 bases, there was a span of 11 bases. This chain links TRBV3-1 (or the pseudogene TRBV3-2) with TRBJ2-1; no definite D call. The sequenced sample consisted of peripheral blood. This clonotype originated in a woman aged 18-29 years who had recovered from COVID-19. The CDR3 coding sequence is TGTGCCAGCAGCCAATTGATTAGGAGCTCCTACAATGAGCAGTTCTTC. This sequence encodes CASSQLIRSSYNEQFF.